This passage covers 3 T cell receptor beta chains from one sample sequenced in a study of cytomegalovirus exposure and HLA in healthy donors. PCR employed 60 Vbeta and 13 Jbeta primers. Only in-frame clones appear in the TCRdb table, and some are missing; sequencing was by immunoSEQ multiplex PCR. The sample carries about 120,000 clones, roughly four fifths recorded once. Material: PBMCs. These receptors originate from a middle-aged man in good health and CMV-seronegative.

The chain is built from TRBV5-1 and TRBJ2-2; 10 positions match TRBD2. Trimming removed 0 bases from V and 4 bases from J; junction bases left unmatched: 3. The CDR3 spans 16 residues. Looked up from germline, CDR1 is SGHRS and CDR2 is YFSETQ. CDR3 in amino acids: CASSLEVAGGTGELFF. DNA for the CDR3: TGCGCCAGCAGCTTGGAGGTAGCGGGGGGCACCGGGGAGCTGTTTTTT.

This clone has just a few counts. A junction boundary mismatches the germline segment, possibly from a read error. The chain uses TRBV7-7 and TRBJ2-7; 7 positions match TRBD1. The germline CDR1 and CDR2 sequences are SSHAT and FNYEAQ (reference sequence). This CDR3 region has 16 residues. The CDR3 DNA reads TGTGCTAGCAGCCCAGGGGGTACTAGATCCCTCTACGAGCAGTACTTC. Its protein product is CASSPGGTRSLYEQYF.

The chain couples TRBV19 to TRBJ2-1; 7 bases map to TRBD1. CDR1 is LNHDA, CDR2 SQIVND, per germline (reference sequence). This CDR3 has 15 residues. Trimming took 3 bases from V and 5 from J; bases not matched to a gene: 7. The CDR3 region is CASSIARGIHNEQFF. DNA of the CDR3: TGTGCCAGTAGTATCGCCAGGGGGATCCACAATGAGCAGTTCTTC.